This T cell receptor beta chain was sequenced in a study of T-cell memory formation after mild COVID-19. Overall study: Clusters of TCRs were largely donor specific.

Regarding the study as a whole: Clones contracting day 15 to 85 were balanced CD4/CD8; later expanders leaned CD4+.

Worth noting for this clonotype: What it recognizes is unknown.

TCRdb re-analysed the 5' RACE reads in MiXCR, keeping a single row per CDR3 protein. Of 110,000 or so distinct CDR3 sequences listed, approximately 22% are singletons. Material: PBMCs or a T cell subset sorted from them (not recorded which). The receptor was isolated from a man between 18 and 29 years old who had mild COVID-19 (a few samples of this study predate the infection). Cell type and time point are not known.

The CDR3 DNA sequence: TGCAGTGGCGACGGAGGTTACGAGCAGTACTTC. It translates to CSGDGGYEQYF. The V and J genes are TRBV20-1 and TRBJ2-7; the D gene is possibly TRBD2 (5 bases). V lost 7 bases to trimming and J lost 4 bases, with 11 bases between them. Per the germline V gene, CDR1 is DFQATT and CDR2 is SNEGSKA (reference sequence). This CDR3 has 11 residues.